This TCR beta chain was found in a study of blood T cell repertoires in COVID-19. Study context: T cells, B-cell-depleted T cells, or PBMCs provided the cDNA or gDNA that served as material.

This CDR3 is built from 19 residues. V shed 3 bases, J shed 0 bases, and the junction held 12 bases outside the gene matches. Germline CDR1 LNHDA, CDR2 SQIVND (reference sequence). In the authors' methods: The authors estimated nucleated cell counts from reference gene primer amplification. The method was immunoSEQ multiplex PCR; TCRdb's version includes in-frame clones alone and lacks a portion of them. V and J calls and clone size follow that table, whereas D and trimming were derived from the DNA. The sample lists around 250,000 clones, around 85% occurring once. Clinical histories supplied by participants themselves formed the basis of cohort assignment.

The gene calls are TRBV19 and TRBJ2-1; 9 positions agree with TRBD2. The sequenced sample was PBMCs or T cells enriched from blood (not recorded which). The clonotype comes from a woman aged 45 to 65 with acute COVID-19. The CDR3 coding sequence is TGTGCCAGTAGTATTGGCAGCGGGGGGCGGATCAGCTCCTACAATGAGCAGTTCTTC. Its protein product is CASSIGSGGRISSYNEQFF.